This T cell receptor beta chain was captured by sequencing in a study of shared clonotypes between healthy human individuals. Study-wide results and limits: Around 5% of naive CD4 clonotypes were common to a handful of donors. Larger estimated richness was generally recorded for naive subsets relative to memory subsets.

Sequenced by immunoSEQ multiplex PCR; TCRdb stores in-frame clones only, minus some. The sample contains 2,500,000 or so clones, more than 85% of which appear only once. Trimming took 2 bases from V and 5 from J, leaving 10 bases between them. Germline CDR1 reads SGHRS; CDR2 reads YFSETQ. The CDR3 consists of 13 residues. About this clone itself: Its target is not known.

This sequence was found in a man between 18 and 35 years old in good health. Some clones in this sample may be carry-over from other donors' samples. The V call is TRBV5-1, the J call TRBJ2-5; no definite D call. The sample comprised naive CD4+ T cells from PBMCs. Subset denoted: CD45RA+ positively selected. CDR3 in amino acids: CASSFGPRETQYF. DNA of the CDR3: TGCGCCAGCAGCTTTGGACCCCGGGAGACCCAGTACTTC.